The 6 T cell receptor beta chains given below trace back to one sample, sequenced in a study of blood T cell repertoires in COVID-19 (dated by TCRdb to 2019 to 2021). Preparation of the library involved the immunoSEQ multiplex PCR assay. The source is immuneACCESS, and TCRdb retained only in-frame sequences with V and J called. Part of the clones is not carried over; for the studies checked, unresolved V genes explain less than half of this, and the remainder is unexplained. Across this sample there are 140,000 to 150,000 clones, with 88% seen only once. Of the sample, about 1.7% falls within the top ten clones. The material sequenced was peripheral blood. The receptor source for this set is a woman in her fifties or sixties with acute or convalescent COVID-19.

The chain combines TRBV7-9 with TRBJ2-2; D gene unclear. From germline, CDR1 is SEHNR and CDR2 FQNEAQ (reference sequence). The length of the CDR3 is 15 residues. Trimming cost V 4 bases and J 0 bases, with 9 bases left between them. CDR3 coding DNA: TGTGCCAGCAGCTGGAGTACCTCGAACACCGGGGAGCTGTTTTTT. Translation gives CASSWSTSNTGELFF.

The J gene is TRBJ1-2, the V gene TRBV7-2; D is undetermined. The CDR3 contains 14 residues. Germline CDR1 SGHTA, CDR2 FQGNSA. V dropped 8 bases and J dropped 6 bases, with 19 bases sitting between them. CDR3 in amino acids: CASGSRRERDGYTF. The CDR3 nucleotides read TGTGCCAGCGGCTCAAGGAGGGAGAGGGATGGCTACACCTTC.

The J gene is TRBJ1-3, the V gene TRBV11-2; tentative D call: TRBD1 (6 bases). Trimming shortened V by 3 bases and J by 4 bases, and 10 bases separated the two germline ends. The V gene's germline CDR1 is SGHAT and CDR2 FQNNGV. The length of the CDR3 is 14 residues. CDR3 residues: CASSFPTGGNTIYF. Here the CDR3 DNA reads TGTGCCAGCAGCTTCCCGACAGGAGGAAACACCATATATTTT.

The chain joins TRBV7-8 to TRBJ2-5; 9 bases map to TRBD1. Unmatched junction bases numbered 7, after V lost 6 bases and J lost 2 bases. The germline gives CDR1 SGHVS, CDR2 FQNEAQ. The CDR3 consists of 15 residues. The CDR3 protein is CASRFTGGGQETQYF. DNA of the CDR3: TGTGCCAGCAGATTTACAGGGGGCGGGCAAGAGACCCAGTACTTC.

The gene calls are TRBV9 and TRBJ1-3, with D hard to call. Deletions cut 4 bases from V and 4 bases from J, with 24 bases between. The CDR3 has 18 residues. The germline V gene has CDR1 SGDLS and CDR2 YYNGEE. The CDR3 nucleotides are TGTGCCAGCAGCTTAACGGGAGGGCTTCCCAGTGACGGAAACACCATATATTTT. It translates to CASSLTGGLPSDGNTIYF.

The CDR3 sequence is CASSRGQGLPYEQYF. The CDR3 coding sequence is TGTGCCAGCAGCCGCGGACAGGGACTACCCTACGAGCAGTACTTC. The chain combines TRBV7-9 with TRBJ2-7; D may be TRBD1 (8 bases). CDR1 is SEHNR, CDR2 FQNEAQ, per germline (reference sequence). The CDR3 is made up of 15 amino acids. Trimming took 5 bases from V and 2 from J, leaving 16 bases between them.